These 10 T cell receptor beta chains originate from one sample sequenced in a study of T cells in Graves' hyperthyroidism and ophthalmopathy. There were TCR beta CDR3 regions amplified from RNA transcripts. Carried out on the TCR CDR3, a first-round RT-PCR used the HTBI primer set. A single record per CDR3 protein comes from TCRdb applying MiXCR to the multiplex PCR reads. The sample has about 410,000 distinct CDR3 sequences; 14% to 15% are singletons. Material for sequencing was blood. The receptors here all came from a man younger than 35 with Graves' ophthalmopathy.

This clonotype was seen only once. The chain couples TRBV7-3 to TRBJ1-1; 8 bases line up with TRBD1. With 5 bases clipped from V and 2 bases from J, the junction kept 7 bases outside the gene matches. The CDR3 covers 15 residues. Germline V lookup: CDR1 SGHTA, CDR2 FQGTGA. The CDR3 here is CASSARGQPNTEAFF. The CDR3 nucleotides are TGTGCCAGCAGCGCCAGGGGGCAACCTAACACTGAAGCTTTCTTT. Combining the CDR3 with reference TRBV7-3 and TRBJ1-1 gives the whole variable domain GAGVSQTPSNKVTEKGKYVELRCDPISGHTALYWYRQSLGQGPEFLIYFQGTGAADDSGLPNDRFFAVRPEGSVSTLKIQRTERGDSAVYLCASSARGQPNTEAFFGQGTRLTVV.

In its sample, this clonotype was seen many times. This chain connects TRBV18 to TRBJ1-2, with 8 bases fitting TRBD1. The CDR3 runs 15 residues. CDR1 and CDR2 from the germline V gene are KGHSH and LQKENI. V lost 5 bases to trimming and J lost 8 bases; unmatched junction nucleotides: 13. CDR3 protein: CASSVTVDRGGGYTF. CDR3 nucleotide sequence: TGTGCCAGCTCAGTAACTGTCGACAGGGGAGGAGGCTACACCTTC.

This clonotype occurred many times. The rearrangement links TRBV7-6 to TRBJ1-1, with D unclear. The V gene's germline CDR1 is SGHVS and CDR2 FNYEAQ. Trimming took 1 base from V and 3 from J, leaving 15 bases between them. This CDR3 comprises 16 residues. CDR3 bases: TGTGCCAGCAGCTTAGTAGTGGGGAGTTCAGACACTGAAGCTTTCTTT. It yields the protein CASSLVVGSSDTEAFF.

This clonotype was counted many times. The rearrangement uses TRBV12-3 or TRBV12-4 and TRBJ2-5; no clear D gene. Between the trimmed V and J ends, which lost 3 bases and 4 bases, there was a span of 9 bases. There are 13 residues in the CDR3. This chain's CDR3 is CASSFFGGETQYF. The CDR3 region has the DNA TGTGCCAGCAGTTTTTTTGGCGGAGAGACCCAGTACTTC.

This clonotype occurred many times. The chain uses TRBV10-1 and TRBJ2-1; D is possibly TRBD2 (5 bases). V shed 4 bases and J shed 9 bases, with 22 bases lying between them. The CDR3 spans 16 residues. CDR1 is WNHNN, CDR2 SYGVQD, per germline (reference sequence). DNA for the CDR3: TGCGCCAGCAGTGCGTTTAGCGTCGGGTGGGGAAGTGAGCAGTTCTTC. Its translation: CASSAFSVGWGSEQFF.

This clonotype showed up many times. J is TRBJ1-1 and V is TRBV6-1, with TRBD1 matching over 7 bases. Unmatched junction bases numbered 12, after V lost 6 bases and J lost 5 bases. Germline CDR1 and CDR2: MNHNS and SASEGT. This CDR3 is built from 15 residues. The CDR3 reads CASSRPTGQATEAFF. CDR3 in DNA: TGTGCCAGCAGCCGTCCGACAGGGCAAGCAACTGAAGCTTTCTTT.

This clonotype has a count of ten or more. The chain uses TRBV6-2 or TRBV6-3 and TRBJ2-3; 13 bases agree with TRBD2. Germline CDR1 reads MNHEY; CDR2 reads SVGEGT. Trimming took 6 bases from V and 2 from J; bases not matched to a gene: 8. The length of the CDR3 is 17 residues. This CDR3 reads CASRGTSGIINTDTQYF. The CDR3 DNA is TGTGCCAGCAGAGGGACTAGCGGGATCATAAACACAGATACGCAGTATTTT.

With regard to this clonotype: A much larger clone sits a single nucleotide away, making a read error possible. The chain carries TRBV10-2 and TRBJ1-5; D is unclear. Germline lookup yields CDR1 WSHSY and CDR2 SAAADI. The ends were cut back, 7 bases at V and 3 bases at J, with 10 bases in the middle. The CDR3 runs to 13 residues. Here the CDR3 DNA reads TGCGCCAGCAAGGGTAATGCCAATCAGCCCCAGCATTTT. Translating gives CASKGNANQPQHF.

Remarks on this clonotype: A single base separates this from a much larger clone, so it may be a read error. The rearrangement joins TRBV9 to TRBJ2-7; a possible D gene is TRBD2 (6 bases). Germline V CDR1 and CDR2: SGDLS, YYNGEE. Trimming shortened V by 1 base and J by 6 bases, and 17 bases separated the two germline ends. The CDR3 is 15 amino acids. CDR3 protein: CASSVTPGLTCEQYF. The CDR3 nucleotides are TGTGCCAGCAGCGTAACCCCGGGACTTACCTGCGAGCAGTACTTC.

This clonotype was picked up many times. The chain is built from TRBV2 and TRBJ1-2, with TRBD1 matching 7 bases. The CDR3 is 14 residues long. With V trimmed by 7 bases and J by 6 bases, 11 bases remained unmatched. CDR1 SNHLY and CDR2 FYNNEI come from the germline V gene. For the CDR3, the DNA is TGTGCCAGCACCTTGACAGGGCCCGGAAATGGCTACACCTTC. Translating gives CASTLTGPGNGYTF.